The 10 T cell receptor beta chains listed next were all sequenced from one sample in a study of CD8 T cells in ankylosing spondylitis. TCRdb re-called the 5' RACE reads through MiXCR, storing one row per CDR3 protein. Here the sample spans a few hundred thousand distinct CDR3 sequences, roughly a tenth being singletons. Specimen: blood, either unsorted or a sorted T cell fraction (not recorded which). These TCRs come from a male donor with ankylosing spondylitis or in good health (not recorded which).

This clonotype has ten or more counts. The chain joins TRBV5-5 to TRBJ2-7; TRBD1 matches 10 bases. This CDR3 has 15 amino acids. Germline V gene lookup returns CDR1 SGHKS and CDR2 YYEKEE (reference sequence). With V trimmed by 4 bases and J by 2 bases, 6 bases remained unmatched. This chain's CDR3 is CASSRGTGAAYEQYF. The DNA of the CDR3 is TGTGCCAGCAGCAGAGGGACAGGGGCGGCCTACGAGCAGTACTTC. Looking up the rest from reference TRBV5-5 and TRBJ2-7 gives the full variable domain: DAGVTQSPTHLIKTRGQQVTLRCSPISGHKSVSWYQQVLGQGPQFIFQYYEKEERGRGNFPDRFSARQFPNYSSELNVNALLLGDSALYLCASSRGTGAAYEQYFGPGTRLTVT.

This clonotype was observed at least ten times. This chain joins TRBV5-1 and TRBJ2-7, with 8 bases matching TRBD2. This CDR3 contains 17 residues. The germline V gene has CDR1 SGHRS and CDR2 YFSETQ. Germline trimming cut 4 bases from V and 5 bases from J; bases unmatched to any gene: 17. The CDR3: CASSPVTSGSFVNEQYF. DNA of the CDR3: TGCGCCAGCAGCCCGGTTACAAGCGGGAGTTTTGTTAACGAGCAGTACTTC.

The V call is TRBV6-1, the J call TRBJ2-5; D is unclear. V gave up 5 bases and J gave up 0 bases, with 13 bases separating them. The CDR3 extends over 15 amino acids. CDR1 MNHNS and CDR2 SASEGT come from the germline V gene. The CDR3 sequence is CASSQPEQNQETQYF. The CDR3 nucleotides are TGTGCCAGCAGTCAACCGGAACAGAACCAAGAGACCCAGTACTTC.

The J gene is TRBJ2-7, the V gene TRBV11-2, with D perhaps given as TRBD1 or TRBD2 (5 bases each). Trimming took off 1 base at V and 3 bases at J, with 13 bases between the two ends. The CDR3 loop spans 15 amino acids. Germline assignment: CDR1 SGHAT and CDR2 FQNNGV. CDR3 in amino acids: CASSLAGQAGYEQYF. The CDR3 DNA reads as TGTGCCAGCAGCTTAGCGGGGCAGGCGGGCTACGAGCAGTACTTC.

This clonotype was recorded at least ten times. The V and J genes are TRBV5-1 and TRBJ2-5; no firm D call. The CDR3 consists of 16 residues. With 0 bases removed from V and 3 bases from J, the gap between germline ends came to 15 bases. CDR1 is SGHRS, CDR2 YFSETQ, per germline. The CDR3: CASSLEPASPKETQYF. The CDR3 DNA sequence: TGCGCCAGCAGCTTGGAACCAGCTTCGCCAAAAGAGACCCAGTACTTC.

V usage is TRBV20-1 and J usage is TRBJ2-6; the D is unclear. Germline V gene data show CDR1 as DFQATT and CDR2 as SNEGSKA (reference sequence). V dropped 6 bases and J dropped 2 bases, with 5 bases sitting between them. The CDR3 sequence is 12 residues long. The CDR3 DNA reads as TGCAGTGCCCGCCCTGGGGCCAACGTCCTGACTTTC. It encodes CSARPGANVLTF.

This clonotype was seen ten or more times. This chain uses TRBV7-3 with TRBJ2-1; D gene uncertain. Per the germline V gene, CDR1 is SGHTA and CDR2 is FQGTGA. The germline V and J ends were trimmed by 5 bases and 7 bases, with 12 bases remaining between them. The CDR3 runs 13 residues. The CDR3 bases are TGTGCCAGCAGCACACGACGTGCTAATGAGCAGTTCTTC. Residues: CASSTRRANEQFF.

At least ten counts were recorded for this clonotype. V and J are TRBV7-8 and TRBJ2-3; D remains unclear. The CDR3 runs 13 residues. CDR1 and CDR2 (germline): SGHVS, FQNEAQ. The V gene lost 5 bases and the J gene lost 5 bases, with 11 bases spanning the gap. The CDR3 region is CASSPRLVDTQYF. CDR3 sequence (DNA): TGTGCCAGCAGCCCCCGGTTGGTAGATACGCAGTATTTT.

This clonotype was counted many times. The CDR3 sequence is CASSQTSVGVSGELFF. The CDR3 DNA follows: TGTGCCAGCAGCCAGACATCGGTCGGTGTGAGCGGGGAGCTGTTTTTT. The chain combines TRBV9 with TRBJ2-2; D uncertain. The V end was cut by 4 bases, the J end by 7 bases, with 20 bases between. The germline V gene encodes CDR1 SGDLS and CDR2 YYNGEE. The CDR3 sequence is 16 residues long.

This clonotype was recorded a few times. The chain couples TRBV4-1 to TRBJ2-7, with D perhaps matching TRBD1 or TRBD2 (6 bases each). Trimming removed 2 bases at V and 6 bases at J, with 14 bases between. The germline V gene has CDR1 MGHRA and CDR2 YSYEKL. CDR3 length equals 14 residues. The CDR3 DNA is TGCGCCAGCAGCCAAATAACCGGGGGCTCCGAGCAGTACTTC. Amino acid sequence: CASSQITGGSEQYF.